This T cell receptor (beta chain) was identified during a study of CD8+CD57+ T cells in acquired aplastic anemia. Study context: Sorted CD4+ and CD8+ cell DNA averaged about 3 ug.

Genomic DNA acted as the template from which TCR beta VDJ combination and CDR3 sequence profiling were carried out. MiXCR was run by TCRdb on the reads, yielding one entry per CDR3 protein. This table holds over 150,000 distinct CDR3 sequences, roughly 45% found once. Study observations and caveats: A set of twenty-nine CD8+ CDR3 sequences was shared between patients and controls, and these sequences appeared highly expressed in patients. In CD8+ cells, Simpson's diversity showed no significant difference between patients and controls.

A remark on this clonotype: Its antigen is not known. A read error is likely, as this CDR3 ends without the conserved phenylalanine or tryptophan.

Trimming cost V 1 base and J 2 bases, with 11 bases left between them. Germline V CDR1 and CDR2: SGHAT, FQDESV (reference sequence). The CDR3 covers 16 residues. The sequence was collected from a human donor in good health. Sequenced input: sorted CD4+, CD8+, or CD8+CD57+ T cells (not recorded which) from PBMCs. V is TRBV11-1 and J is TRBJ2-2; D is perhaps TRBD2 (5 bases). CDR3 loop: CASSLGTSGNTGELFS. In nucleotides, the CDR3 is TGTGCCAGCAGCTTAGGCACCAGCGGAAACACCGGGGAGCTGTTTTCT.